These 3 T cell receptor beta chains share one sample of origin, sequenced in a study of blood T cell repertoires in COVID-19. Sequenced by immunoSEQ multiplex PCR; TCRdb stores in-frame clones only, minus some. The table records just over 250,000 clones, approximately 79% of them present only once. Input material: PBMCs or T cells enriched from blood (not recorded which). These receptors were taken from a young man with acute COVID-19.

CDR3 loop: CASSRTSGTGADTQYF. The CDR3 nucleotides read TGTGCCAGCAGCCGAACCTCCGGGACAGGGGCAGATACGCAGTATTTT. This chain joins TRBV27 and TRBJ2-3; 10 positions agree with TRBD1. Looked up from germline, CDR1 is MNHEY and CDR2 is SMNVEV (reference sequence). The CDR3 runs to 16 residues. Losses at the gene ends were 6 bases for V and 4 bases for J; bases not matched to a gene: 10.

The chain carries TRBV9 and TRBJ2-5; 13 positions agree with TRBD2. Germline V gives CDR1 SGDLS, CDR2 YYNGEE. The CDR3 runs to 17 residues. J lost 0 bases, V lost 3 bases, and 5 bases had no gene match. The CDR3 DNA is TGTGCCAGCAGCGAGGGGGGACTAGCGGGATACCAAGAGACCCAGTACTTC. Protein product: CASSEGGLAGYQETQYF.

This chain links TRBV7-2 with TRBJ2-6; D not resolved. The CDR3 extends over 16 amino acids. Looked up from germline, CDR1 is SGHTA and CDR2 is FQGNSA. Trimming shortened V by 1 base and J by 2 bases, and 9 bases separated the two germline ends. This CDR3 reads CASSLGQLTGANVLTF. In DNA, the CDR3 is TGTGCCAGCAGCTTAGGACAATTAACTGGGGCCAACGTCCTGACTTTC.